This T cell receptor (beta chain) was captured in a study of blood T cell repertoires in COVID-19. Study information: The origin of the acute and convalescent COVID-19 samples was the United States, Italy and Spain. T cells, B-cell-depleted T cells, or PBMCs provided the cDNA or gDNA that served as material.

Authors' analysis steps: Reference gene primer amplification gave nucleated cell count estimates. The assay was immunoSEQ multiplex PCR, and TCRdb's table has in-frame clones only and misses some. V and J calls and clone size are given by that table; D and trimming were obtained from the DNA. The sample comprises approximately 98,000 clones, 60% to 85% of which are singletons, and 1.8% rests with the top ten. The count of this clone is one. The CDR3 loop spans 15 amino acids. The receptor was derived from a woman in her thirties or forties with acute or convalescent COVID-19. The J gene is TRBJ1-6, the V gene TRBV21-1. TRBV21-1 represents a pseudogene. The material sequenced was peripheral blood. The CDR3 nucleotides are TGTGCCAGCAGCAAAGTAACCGGAGCGAGTACACCCCTCCACTTT. It codes for CASSKVTGASTPLHF.